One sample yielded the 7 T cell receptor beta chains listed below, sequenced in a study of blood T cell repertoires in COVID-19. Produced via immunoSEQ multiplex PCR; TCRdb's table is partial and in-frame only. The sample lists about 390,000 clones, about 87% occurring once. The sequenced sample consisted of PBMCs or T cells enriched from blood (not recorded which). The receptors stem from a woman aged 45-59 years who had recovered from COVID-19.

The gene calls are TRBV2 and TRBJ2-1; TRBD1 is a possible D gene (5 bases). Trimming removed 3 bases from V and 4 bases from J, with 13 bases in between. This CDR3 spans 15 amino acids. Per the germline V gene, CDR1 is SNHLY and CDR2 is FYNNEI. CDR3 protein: CASSETEFRYNEQFF. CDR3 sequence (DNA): TGTGCCAGCAGTGAGACAGAATTTAGATACAATGAGCAGTTCTTC.

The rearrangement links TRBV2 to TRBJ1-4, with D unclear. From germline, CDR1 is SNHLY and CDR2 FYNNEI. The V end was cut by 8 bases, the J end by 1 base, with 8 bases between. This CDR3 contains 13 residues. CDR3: CASGALTNEKLFF. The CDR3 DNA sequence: TGTGCCAGCGGTGCCTTAACTAATGAAAAACTGTTTTTT.

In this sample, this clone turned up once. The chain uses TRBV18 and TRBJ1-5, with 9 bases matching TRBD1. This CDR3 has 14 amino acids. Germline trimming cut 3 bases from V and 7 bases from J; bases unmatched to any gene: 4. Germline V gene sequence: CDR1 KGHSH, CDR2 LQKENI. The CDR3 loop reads CASSPGQGSQPQHF. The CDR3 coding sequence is TGTGCCAGCTCACCCGGACAGGGGAGCCAGCCCCAGCATTTT.

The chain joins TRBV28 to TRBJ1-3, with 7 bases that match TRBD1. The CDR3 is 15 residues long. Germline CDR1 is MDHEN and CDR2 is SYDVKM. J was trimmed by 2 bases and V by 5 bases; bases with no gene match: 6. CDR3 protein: CASSPDRETGNTIYF. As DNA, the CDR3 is TGTGCCAGCAGTCCAGACAGGGAAACTGGAAACACCATATATTTT.

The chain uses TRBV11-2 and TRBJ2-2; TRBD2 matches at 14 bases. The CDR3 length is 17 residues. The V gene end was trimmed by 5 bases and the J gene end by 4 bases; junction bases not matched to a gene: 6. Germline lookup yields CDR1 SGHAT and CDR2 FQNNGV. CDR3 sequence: CASSPRLAGGTTGELFF. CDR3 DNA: TGTGCCAGCAGCCCCAGACTAGCGGGGGGGACCACCGGGGAGCTGTTTTTT.

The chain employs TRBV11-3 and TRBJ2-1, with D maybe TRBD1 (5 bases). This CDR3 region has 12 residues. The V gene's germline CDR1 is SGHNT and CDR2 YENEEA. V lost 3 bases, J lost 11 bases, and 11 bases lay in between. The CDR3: CASSFTQGQQFF. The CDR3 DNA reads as TGTGCCAGCAGCTTCACCCAGGGCCAGCAGTTCTTC.

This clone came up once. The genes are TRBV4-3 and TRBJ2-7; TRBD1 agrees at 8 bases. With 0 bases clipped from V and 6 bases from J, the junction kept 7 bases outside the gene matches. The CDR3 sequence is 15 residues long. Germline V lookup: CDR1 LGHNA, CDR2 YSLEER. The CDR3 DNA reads TGCGCCAGCAGCCAAGATTACCCCGGACAGGGCGAGCAGTACTTC. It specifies CASSQDYPGQGEQYF.